The clone carrying this T cell receptor (beta chain) occurred many times. The source of the sample is a study of T cells in Graves' hyperthyroidism and ophthalmopathy. The CDR3 is made up of 12 amino acids. The V gene's germline CDR1 is DFQATT and CDR2 SNEGSKA (reference sequence). V was pared by 1 base and J by 9 bases, with 13 bases between. TCR beta CDR3 regions were amplified from RNA. The HTBI set primed first-round TCR CDR3 RT-PCR. MiXCR, run by TCRdb on the multiplex PCR reads, gives a single entry per CDR3 protein. The data show approximately 600,000 distinct CDR3 sequences, with approximately 15% seen just once and approximately 6.4% held by the top ten.

This chain links TRBV20-1 with TRBJ2-7; possibly TRBD2 for D (5 bases). Sample: blood. The origin of this receptor is a woman in her late teens or twenties with Graves' ophthalmopathy. This CDR3 is CSARVGLRGQYF. As DNA, the CDR3 is TGCAGTGCTAGAGTGGGTCTACGGGGGCAGTACTTC.